These T cell receptor beta chains were read from a single sample in a study of T-cell reconstitution after alpha-beta-depleted transplantation in children. TCRdb used MiXCR to reprocess the PCR reads, holding one entry per CDR3 protein. The sample lists some 190,000 distinct CDR3 sequences, 11% occurring once. Material: PBMCs, obtained before TCRalphabeta/CD19-depleted stem cell transplant. These receptor sequences come from a boy between 2 and 10 years old with acute myeloid leukemia, due to receive a stem cell transplant. Each CDR3 is given with its conserved first and last residue. D genes are given only for firm matches. Where a row states a size, it is once, few, many or the class of an expanded clone; other rows omit it.

abundance | j_gene | v_gene | d_gene | CDR3aa | CDR3nt
many | TRBJ1-1 | TRBV5-1 | - | CASSLPLEGLAEAFF | TGCGCCAGCAGCCTACCTTTGGAGGGTCTGGCTGAAGCTTTCTTT
many | TRBJ2-1 | TRBV10-3 | - | CAISGPRGDNEQFF | TGTGCCATCAGCGGACCCAGAGGAGACAATGAGCAGTTCTTC
many | TRBJ1-1 | TRBV29-1 | - | CSGGMNTEAFF | TGCAGCGGGGGTATGAACACTGAAGCTTTCTTT
many | TRBJ2-5 | TRBV10-2 | - | CASSGVSGKETQYF | TGCGCCAGCAGTGGGGTTAGCGGTAAAGAGACCCAGTACTTC
many | TRBJ2-1 | TRBV7-8 | TRBD1 | CASSLGVDRKFF | TGTGCCAGCAGCTTAGGGGTGGACAGGAAGTTCTTC
many | TRBJ2-7 | TRBV4-1 | TRBD1 | CASSQETPKGASRAYEQYF | TGCGCCAGCAGCCAAGAAACCCCAAAGGGGGCATCTCGGGCGTACGAGCAGTACTTC
- | TRBJ1-2 | TRBV12-3/TRBV12-4 | - | CASSFWTAYGYSF | TGTGCCAGCAGTTTCTGGACAGCCTATGGCTACTCCTTC
many | TRBJ2-1 | TRBV27 | TRBD2 | CASSPLTSGGASAEQFF | TGTGCCAGCAGTCCGTTGACTAGCGGGGGGGCGAGTGCTGAGCAGTTCTTC
many | TRBJ1-1 | TRBV4-1 | TRBD1 | CASSQGGQGNTEAFF | TGCGCCAGCAGCCAAGGGGGACAGGGAAACACTGAAGCTTTCTTT
many | TRBJ2-6 | TRBV5-1 | - | CASKADFWAGANVLTF | TGCGCCAGCAAGGCGGATTTTTGGGCTGGGGCCAACGTCCTGACTTTC
many | TRBJ1-6 | TRBV5-1 | TRBD1 | CASSTDRGWNSPLHF | TGCGCCAGCAGCACCGACAGGGGATGGAATTCACCCCTCCACTTT
many | TRBJ1-5 | TRBV5-6 | - | CASSFNRESPYQPQHF | TGTGCCAGCAGCTTCAACAGGGAAAGCCCCTATCAGCCCCAGCATTTT
many | TRBJ1-6 | TRBV27 | - | CASSFWGSSYNSPLHF | TGTGCCAGCAGTTTTTGGGGGAGCTCCTATAATTCACCCCTCCACTTT
many | TRBJ2-5 | TRBV10-3 | - | CAISESGLSETQYF | TGTGCCATCAGTGAGTCAGGGTTAAGCGAGACCCAGTACTTC
many | TRBJ2-6 | TRBV20-1 | - | CSARTWGESGANVLTF | TGCAGTGCTCGCACGTGGGGGGAGTCTGGGGCCAACGTCCTGACTTTC
many | TRBJ2-7 | TRBV5-1 | - | CASSLFGSGDYEQYF | TGCGCCAGCAGCTTGTTTGGTAGCGGAGACTACGAGCAGTACTTC
many | TRBJ1-1 | TRBV6-1 | TRBD1 | CASTGQGANTEAFF | TGTGCCAGCACCGGACAGGGGGCCAACACTGAAGCTTTCTTT
many | TRBJ2-1 | TRBV27 | - | CASSWAGLDEQFF | TGTGCCAGCAGTTGGGCAGGGTTGGATGAGCAGTTCTTC
few | TRBJ1-4 | TRBV30 | - | CAWSVVGAGEKLFF | TGTGCCTGGAGTGTAGTGGGGGCAGGGGAAAAACTGTTTTTT
- | TRBJ1-2 | TRBV4-2 | - | CASSQALAGGGAFGYTF | TGTGCCAGCAGCCAAGCACTGGCCGGAGGGGGGGCATTTGGCTACACCTTC